What follows are 11 T cell receptor beta chains derived from one specimen sequenced in a study of CD8 T cells in ankylosing spondylitis. Each CDR3 protein is one row after TCRdb ran MiXCR on the 5' RACE reads. The sample contains about 140,000 distinct CDR3 sequences, about 8% of which appear only once. The source material was synovial fluid, either unsorted or a sorted T cell fraction (not recorded which). All receptors derive from a male donor with ankylosing spondylitis.

This clonotype showed up many times. The V and J genes are TRBV27 and TRBJ2-2; D not resolved. Looked up from germline, CDR1 is MNHEY and CDR2 is SMNVEV (reference sequence). The CDR3 spans 13 residues. V was shortened by 6 bases and J by 2 bases, with 7 bases between the two germline ends. CDR3 residues: CASRGSNTGELFF. The DNA of the CDR3 is TGTGCCAGCAGGGGCAGTAACACCGGGGAGCTGTTTTTT.

This clonotype was counted many times. The rearrangement links TRBV9 to TRBJ1-5; D gene ambiguous. The CDR3 covers 16 residues. Trimming pared 4 bases from V and 0 bases from J, leaving 14 bases between. Germline V gives CDR1 SGDLS, CDR2 YYNGEE. The CDR3 sequence is CASSLGPDFSNQPQHF. In DNA form, the CDR3 reads TGTGCCAGCAGCCTTGGACCGGACTTTAGCAATCAGCCCCAGCATTTT.

This clonotype has ten or more counts. V gene TRBV5-5 combines with J gene TRBJ2-3; no clear D. The V end lost 0 bases, the J end lost 4 bases, and 9 bases lay between the germline ends. Germline V gives CDR1 SGHKS, CDR2 YYEKEE (reference sequence). The length of the CDR3 is 14 residues. Here the CDR3 reads CASSLVRAADTQYF. DNA for the CDR3: TGTGCCAGCAGCTTGGTAAGGGCCGCAGATACGCAGTATTTT.

The table lists this clonotype with many counts. J is TRBJ2-1 and V is TRBV25-1; the match to TRBD1 covers 9 bases. J lost 4 bases, V lost 7 bases, and 8 bases had no gene match. This CDR3 contains 15 residues. Germline CDR1 reads MGHDK; CDR2 reads SYGVNS. CDR3 in DNA: TGTGCCAGCACCCGGGGGACAGGGATATACAATGAGCAGTTCTTC. Residues: CASTRGTGIYNEQFF. Full variable domain (remainder filled in from reference TRBV25-1 and TRBJ2-1): EADIYQTPRYLVIGTGKKITLECSQTMGHDKMYWYQQDPGMELHLIHYSYGVNSTEKGDLSSESTVSRIRTEHFPLTLESARPSHTSQYLCASTRGTGIYNEQFFGPGTRLTVL.

This clonotype was observed a few times. This rearrangement joins TRBV7-2 to TRBJ2-3, with 11 nucleotides matching TRBD2. Germline assignment: CDR1 SGHTA and CDR2 FQGNSA. V shed 4 bases and J 4 bases; nucleotides not matched to a gene: 7. The CDR3 totals 16 residues. The CDR3 loop is CASSSFPGLAADTQYF. CDR3 bases: TGTGCCAGCAGCTCATTTCCGGGACTAGCGGCAGATACGCAGTATTTT.

This clonotype was found many times. CDR3 DNA: TGTGCCAGCAGCCCTAACTACGAGGGCTACGAGCAGTACTTC. Translation gives CASSPNYEGYEQYF. The gene calls are TRBV5-4 and TRBJ2-7; tentative D call: TRBD2 (5 bases). Trimming took 4 bases from V and 3 from J, leaving 14 bases between them. Germline V lookup: CDR1 SGHNT, CDR2 YYREEE (reference sequence). The CDR3 runs 14 residues.

This clonotype came up many times. The genes are TRBV6-2 or TRBV6-3 and TRBJ2-7, with D possibly TRBD2 on 5 matching bases. V was shortened by 10 bases and J by 3 bases, with 10 bases between the two germline ends. This CDR3 region has 11 residues. Per germline, CDR1 MNHEY and CDR2 SVGEGT. Here the CDR3 DNA reads TGTGCCATAGGACGGGACTACGAGCAGTACTTC. Translated, it gives CAIGRDYEQYF.

This clonotype appeared many times. V and J are TRBV20-1 and TRBJ1-2; D gene ambiguous. From germline, CDR1 is DFQATT and CDR2 SNEGSKA (reference sequence). Trimming stripped 5 bases from V and 8 bases from J, with 12 bases between. The CDR3 has 11 amino acids. The CDR3 protein is CSAAMRGGYTF. The CDR3 region has the DNA TGCAGTGCTGCCATGCGGGGAGGCTACACCTTC.

There are many counts of this clonotype. The CDR3 here is CASGIDGKETQYF. CDR3 nucleotides: TGTGCCAGCGGGATTGACGGGAAAGAGACCCAGTACTTC. The chain combines TRBV2 with TRBJ2-5; D perhaps matches TRBD2 (5 bases). The CDR3 loop spans 13 amino acids. Germline V lookup: CDR1 SNHLY, CDR2 FYNNEI. The V and J ends lost 8 bases and 3 bases respectively, with 13 bases between them.

The genes are TRBV10-3 and TRBJ2-1, with D possibly being TRBD1 or TRBD2 (5 bases each). With 2 bases removed from V and 10 bases from J, the gap between germline ends came to 12 bases. In germline, CDR1 is ENHRY, CDR2 SYGVKD. The CDR3 has 13 amino acids. CDR3 sequence (DNA): TGTGCCATCAGTGAGAGGGGCTCGGGGGAGCAGTTCTTC. It encodes CAISERGSGEQFF.

This clonotype has at least ten counts. The chain joins TRBV7-9 to TRBJ2-5; D is unclear. The V and J ends lost 5 bases and 3 bases respectively, with 7 bases between them. CDR1 is SEHNR and CDR2 is FQNEAQ in the germline V gene (reference sequence). This CDR3 contains 12 residues. In nucleotides, the CDR3 is TGTGCCAGCAGCCTTATTGAAGAGACCCAGTACTTC. This encodes CASSLIEETQYF.